Following are 25 T cell receptor beta chains from one sample sequenced in a study of cytomegalovirus exposure and HLA in healthy donors. PCR primers comprised 60 Vbeta and 13 Jbeta primers. TCRdb's table, derived via immunoSEQ multiplex PCR, lists solely in-frame clones and lacks some. This table has 150,000 to 200,000 clones, approximately 70% appearing once. Sequences were obtained from PBMCs. The receptors were sampled from a woman aged 30 to 39 in good health and CMV-seronegative.

V gene TRBV29-1 combines with J gene TRBJ1-3; D gene unclear. Germline V gives CDR1 SQVTM, CDR2 ANQGSEA. The length of the CDR3 is 13 residues. V was trimmed by 2 bases and J by 2 bases, leaving 7 bases between them. CDR3 loop: CSVEKGAGNTIYF. CDR3 coding DNA: TGCAGCGTTGAAAAGGGAGCTGGAAACACCATATATTTT.

The rearrangement uses TRBV6-1 and TRBJ1-2, with D tentatively TRBD1 (6 bases). The germline V and J ends were trimmed by 6 bases and 7 bases, with 15 bases remaining between them. The germline V gene has CDR1 MNHNS and CDR2 SASEGT. The CDR3 sequence is 13 residues long. The CDR3 spells CASSSNRVAGYTF. CDR3 DNA sequence: TGTGCCAGCAGCTCCAACAGGGTGGCTGGCTACACCTTC.

The J gene is TRBJ2-3, the V gene TRBV7-3; 11 bases are shared with TRBD1. The germline gives CDR1 SGHTA, CDR2 FQGTGA. J lost 8 bases, V lost 4 bases, and 14 bases had no gene match. CDR3 size: 17 residues. The CDR3 here is CASSSAGTGGVSGTQYF. The CDR3 DNA reads as TGTGCCAGCAGCTCAGCCGGGACAGGGGGTGTGTCGGGTACGCAGTATTTT.

This rearrangement joins TRBV29-1 to TRBJ1-1; D is unclear. The V end was cut by 3 bases, the J end by 1 base, with 3 bases between. This CDR3 has 11 amino acids. Germline V gives CDR1 SQVTM, CDR2 ANQGSEA. The DNA for the CDR3 is TGCAGCGTTGATAGGAACACTGAAGCTTTCTTT. This sequence encodes CSVDRNTEAFF. Complete variable domain (other parts from reference TRBV29-1 and TRBJ1-1): SAVISQKPSRDICQRGTSLTIQCQVDSQVTMMFWYRQQPGQSLTLIATANQGSEATYESGFVIDKFPISRPNLTFSTLTVSNMSPEDSSIYLCSVDRNTEAFFGQGTRLTVV.

V and J are TRBV6-5 and TRBJ1-1; D is perhaps TRBD1 (5 bases). The CDR3 extends over 15 amino acids. Germline CDR1 reads MNHEY; CDR2 reads SVGAGI. The V and J ends lost 8 bases and 0 bases respectively, with 16 bases between them. The CDR3 DNA reads TGTGCCAGCGGACGCTCAGGGTTTGTGAACACTGAAGCTTTCTTT. This translates into CASGRSGFVNTEAFF.

The genes are TRBV6-4 and TRBJ1-5, with D uncertain. Germline CDR1 and CDR2: MRHNA and SNTAGT. Deletions cut 5 bases from V and 0 bases from J, with 8 bases between. This CDR3 has 14 amino acids. CDR3 DNA: TGTGCCAGCAGTTCAGACTATAGCAATCAGCCCCAGCATTTT. Translated, it gives CASSSDYSNQPQHF.

The chain joins TRBV6-6 to TRBJ1-4, with 7 bases lining up with TRBD1. J was trimmed by 8 bases and V by 2 bases; bases with no gene match: 2. The CDR3 has 13 residues. From germline, CDR1 is MNHNY and CDR2 SVGAGI (reference sequence). The CDR3 nucleotides read TGTGCCAGCAGTTACAGGGGGCAGGAAAAACTGTTTTTT. Residues: CASSYRGQEKLFF.

The V call is TRBV6-1, the J call TRBJ1-1, with D possibly matching TRBD1 (6 bases). The CDR3 is made up of 12 amino acids. Germline lookup yields CDR1 MNHNS and CDR2 SASEGT. V gave up 9 bases and J gave up 1 base, with 9 bases separating them. CDR3 nucleotide sequence: TGTGCCAGTAGGACAGCGAACACTGAAGCTTTCTTT. Encoded protein: CASRTANTEAFF.

The chain joins TRBV10-3 to TRBJ2-1, with 8 nucleotides matching TRBD2. This CDR3 is 16 amino acids long. The V and J ends lost 3 bases and 7 bases, in that order; junction bases with no gene match: 11. In germline, CDR1 is ENHRY, CDR2 SYGVKD. CDR3 sequence: CAISERVAGLQNEQFF. CDR3 nucleotides: TGTGCCATCAGTGAAAGGGTAGCGGGACTTCAAAATGAGCAGTTCTTC.

The rearrangement links TRBV7-8 to TRBJ2-2; TRBD1 matches 8 bases. V was clipped by 1 base and J by 0 bases; unmatched bases: 13. The CDR3 contains 20 residues. The germline V gene encodes CDR1 SGHVS and CDR2 FQNEAQ. The DNA of the CDR3 is TGTGCCAGCAGCTTAGTTCACCGACGACAGGGGCGAACGAACACCGGGGAGCTGTTTTTT. Protein sequence: CASSLVHRRQGRTNTGELFF.

The chain couples TRBV7-3 to TRBJ1-5; 8 nucleotides align to TRBD1. This CDR3 spans 13 amino acids. Germline CDR1 SGHTA, CDR2 FQGTGA. V lost 4 bases to trimming and J lost 5 bases; unmatched junction nucleotides: 1. The CDR3 here is CASSSDRDQPQHF. The CDR3 DNA reads as TGTGCCAGCAGCTCGGACAGGGATCAGCCCCAGCATTTT. The variable domain in full, completed from reference TRBV7-3 and TRBJ1-5, reads GAGVSQTPSNKVTEKGKYVELRCDPISGHTALYWYRQSLGQGPEFLIYFQGTGAADDSGLPNDRFFAVRPEGSVSTLKIQRTERGDSAVYLCASSSDRDQPQHFGDGTRLSIL.

V usage is TRBV5-4 and J usage is TRBJ2-3; possibly TRBD2 for D (7 bases). The V gene's germline CDR1 is SGHNT and CDR2 YYREEE (reference sequence). The CDR3 consists of 16 residues. Trimming cost V 4 bases and J 3 bases, with 18 bases left between them. The DNA for the CDR3 is TGTGCCAGCAGCCTGGGGGGGACATATGAGACAGATACGCAGTATTTT. It yields the protein CASSLGGTYETDTQYF.

This clone has just a few counts. The CDR3: CASTGEPFNYGYTF. CDR3 bases: TGTGCCAGCACGGGGGAGCCGTTTAACTATGGCTACACCTTC. The V call is TRBV6-1, the J call TRBJ1-2; D may be TRBD1 (5 bases). There are 14 residues in the CDR3. CDR1 and CDR2 from the germline V gene are MNHNS and SASEGT. Trimming shortened V by 7 bases and J by 1 base, and 13 bases separated the two germline ends.

The J gene is TRBJ1-1, the V gene TRBV6-1, with 9 bases aligning to TRBD1. The ends lost 0 bases at V and 5 bases at J; junction bases unmatched: 7. This CDR3 has 16 amino acids. The germline gives CDR1 MNHNS, CDR2 SASEGT. The CDR3 DNA follows: TGTGCCAGCAGTGAAGCATGGGACAGGGTGATTACTGAAGCTTTCTTT. It yields the protein CASSEAWDRVITEAFF.

In this sample, this clone turned up once. The chain employs TRBV20-1 and TRBJ1-2; D not resolved. The V end was cut by 6 bases, the J end by 5 bases, with 10 bases between. Germline CDR1 is DFQATT and CDR2 is SNEGSKA (reference sequence). CDR3 length: 11 amino acids. CDR3 nucleotide sequence: TGCAGTGCCGACGGACTATATGGCTACACCTTC. The encoded protein is CSADGLYGYTF.

The chain combines TRBV25-1 with TRBJ2-3; 11 bases map to TRBD2. Germline CDR1 MGHDK, CDR2 SYGVNS. J was trimmed by 8 bases and V by 5 bases; bases with no gene match: 18. The CDR3 extends over 18 amino acids. DNA for the CDR3: TGTGCCAGCAGTCCCCGTGGGCCCATAGCGGGGGGGCCTGGTACGCAGTATTTT. Amino acid sequence: CASSPRGPIAGGPGTQYF.

The J gene is TRBJ2-3, the V gene TRBV13, with a tentative D call TRBD2 (7 bases). CDR1 PRHDT and CDR2 FYEKMQ come from the germline V gene (reference sequence). The CDR3 sequence is 13 residues long. The V end was cut by 8 bases, the J end by 2 bases, with 11 bases between. CDR3 residues: CASAAGATDTQYF. DNA for the CDR3: TGTGCCAGCGCGGCGGGGGCCACAGATACGCAGTATTTT.

This sequence joins TRBV6-1 and TRBJ2-4; TRBD1 agrees at 7 bases. The junction had 14 bases not matched to a gene; V was cut back by 3 bases and J by 0 bases. This CDR3 spans 19 amino acids. The germline V gene has CDR1 MNHNS and CDR2 SASEGT. The CDR3 loop reads CASSERSGQDGLAKNIQYF. In nucleotides, the CDR3 is TGTGCCAGCAGTGAGAGAAGTGGACAGGACGGTCTAGCCAAAAACATTCAGTACTTC.

CDR3 in amino acids: CASAIRSGTASNQPQHF. CDR3 nucleotide sequence: TGTGCCAGCGCGATTCGCTCCGGGACAGCCAGCAATCAGCCCCAGCATTTT. The chain employs TRBV2 and TRBJ1-5, with TRBD1 identical over 7 bases. Germline assignment: CDR1 SNHLY and CDR2 FYNNEI. V gave up 8 bases and J gave up 1 base; unmatched junction bases: 14. The CDR3 spans 17 residues.

The rearrangement links TRBV11-1 to TRBJ2-1, with TRBD2 identical over 11 bases. Germline loops: CDR1 SGHAT, CDR2 FQDESV (reference sequence). With 5 bases clipped from V and 5 bases from J, the junction kept 5 bases outside the gene matches. The CDR3 sequence is 15 residues long. The CDR3 DNA sequence: TGTGCCAGCAGCCTCGGGACTAGCGGCAACAATGAGCAGTTCTTC. The encoded protein is CASSLGTSGNNEQFF.

The chain is built from TRBV4-1 and TRBJ1-5; D gene unclear. V gave up 2 bases and J gave up 9 bases, with 17 bases separating them. There are 15 residues in the CDR3. Germline values: CDR1 MGHRA, CDR2 YSYEKL. In DNA, the CDR3 is TGCGCCAGCAGCCAATCTTTCTCCGGGGTAGGGCCCCAGCATTTT. This translates into CASSQSFSGVGPQHF.

J is TRBJ1-1 and V is TRBV5-1, with a tentative D call TRBD1 (5 bases). The V gene lost 1 base and the J gene lost 0 bases, with 10 bases spanning the gap. The germline V gene encodes CDR1 SGHRS and CDR2 YFSETQ. The CDR3 is 15 amino acids. The CDR3 region has the DNA TGCGCCAGCAGCTTGAGGCAGGGTATGAACACTGAAGCTTTCTTT. Its protein is CASSLRQGMNTEAFF.

This chain uses TRBV5-4 with TRBJ2-5; TRBD2 aligns across 8 bases. Germline V CDR1 and CDR2: SGHNT, YYREEE (reference sequence). The CDR3 runs 15 residues. The J segment lost 5 bases and the V segment lost 0 bases, leaving 6 bases of the junction unmatched. Here the CDR3 DNA reads TGTGCCAGCAGCTTGGACCCCAGCGGGAGTGAGACCCAGTACTTC. It yields the protein CASSLDPSGSETQYF.

For the CDR3, the DNA is TGTGCCAGCAGCGTCTGGGAGGGCACAGATACGCAGTATTTT. It yields the protein CASSVWEGTDTQYF. The chain links TRBV9 to TRBJ2-3; a weak D match, TRBD2 (6 bases). V was shortened by 2 bases and J by 1 base, with 8 bases between the two germline ends. From germline, CDR1 is SGDLS and CDR2 YYNGEE. This CDR3 contains 14 residues.

The chain combines TRBV2 with TRBJ2-7; D may be TRBD1 (6 bases). Germline loops: CDR1 SNHLY, CDR2 FYNNEI. There are 16 residues in the CDR3. V gave up 3 bases and J gave up 3 bases, with 18 bases separating them. This CDR3 reads CASSDLFDGQNYEQYF. CDR3 bases: TGTGCCAGCAGTGATTTGTTCGATGGACAGAACTACGAGCAGTACTTC. Full variable domain (remainder filled in from reference TRBV2 and TRBJ2-7): EPEVTQTPSHQVTQMGQEVILRCVPISNHLYFYWYRQILGQKVEFLVSFYNNEISEKSEIFDDQFSVERPDGSNFTLKIRSTKLEDSAMYFCASSDLFDGQNYEQYFGPGTRLTVT.